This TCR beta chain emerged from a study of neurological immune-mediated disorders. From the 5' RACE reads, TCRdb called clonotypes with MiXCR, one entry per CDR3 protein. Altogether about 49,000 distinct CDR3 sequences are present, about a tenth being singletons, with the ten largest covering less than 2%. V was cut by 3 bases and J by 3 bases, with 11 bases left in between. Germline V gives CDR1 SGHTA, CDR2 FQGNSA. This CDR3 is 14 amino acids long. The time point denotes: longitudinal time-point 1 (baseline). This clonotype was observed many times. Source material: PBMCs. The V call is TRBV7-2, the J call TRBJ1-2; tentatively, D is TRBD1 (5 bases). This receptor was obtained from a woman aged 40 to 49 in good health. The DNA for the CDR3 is TGTGCCAGCAGCTTCAACCAGGGAGACTATGGCTACACCTTC. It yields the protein CASSFNQGDYGYTF.